This T cell receptor (beta chain) emerged from a study of PD-1 blockade in classical Hodgkin lymphoma. Overall study: Intravenous nivolumab at 3 mg/kg was given to patients every 2 weeks.

Clones were read by immunoSEQ multiplex PCR, and TCRdb kept only the in-frame ones, dropping some. The table lists under 25,000 clones, about 72% of them singletons. In regard to this clone: What it binds is unknown.

Time point here: cycle 4 day 1 (C4D1), after five to seven weeks of nivolumab. Every patient was affected by relapse after autologous stem cell transplantation, while exposure to brentuximab vedotin was not uniform. The CD4+ T cells used were purified from thawed PBMCs through magnetic negative selection. General study results and limits: While CD8+ TCR diversity did not rise significantly by C4D1, CD4+ TCR diversity did.

The CDR3 covers 12 residues. Trimming shortened V by 5 bases and J by 11 bases, and 15 bases separated the two germline ends. Germline loops: CDR1 SGHAT, CDR2 FQDESV (reference sequence). V is TRBV11-1 and J is TRBJ1-1; no clear D gene. The specimen comprised CD4+ T cells from blood, sampled before the fourth cycle of nivolumab. This receptor was obtained from a human donor with classical Hodgkin lymphoma. This chain's CDR3 is CASSGGLTGAFF. CDR3 coding DNA: TGTGCCAGCAGCGGAGGATTAACGGGGGCTTTCTTT.